This paragraph covers one TCR beta chain sequence. This sample was taken from a study of T cell responses to AZD1222 COVID-19 vaccine. The method was immunoSEQ multiplex PCR; TCRdb's version includes in-frame clones alone and lacks a portion of them. The sample holds roughly 150,000 clones, roughly 92% seen once. The sample here was peripheral blood, taken on day 0 of AZD1222 vaccination. The sequence derives from an adult in good health.

The chain's CDR3 is CASSGRGRHTDTQYF. CDR3 nucleotide sequence: TGTGCCAGCAGCGGCAGGGGGCGGCACACAGATACGCAGTATTTT. The chain recombines TRBV6-5 with TRBJ2-3, with TRBD1 identical over 8 bases. The CDR3 sequence is 15 residues long. The V and J ends lost 6 bases and 2 bases, in that order; junction bases with no gene match: 7. Germline V gene sequence: CDR1 MNHEY, CDR2 SVGAGI.